The clone carrying this TCR beta chain showed up many times. Its antigen is unidentified. It was with a sample-barcoded 5' primer and a J-beta primer mix that a second PCR of about 6 to 12 cycles was run. Via MiXCR, TCRdb re-called the 5' RACE reads, giving one row per CDR3 protein. The table shows about 670,000 distinct CDR3 sequences, with more than 45% occurring only once. V was shortened by 3 bases and J by 9 bases, with 15 bases between the two germline ends. The CDR3 has 14 residues. Germline V gives CDR1 SGHAT, CDR2 FQNNGV. This record belongs to a study of blood T cells in healthy people across ages. Notes on the study in general: Per-million-T-cell TCR beta diversity fell roughly linearly with age.

This TCR was recovered from a woman aged 80 or over in good health. The rearrangement links TRBV11-2 to TRBJ2-1; the D gene could be TRBD1 or TRBD2 (6 bases each). The sequenced sample was blood. The CDR3 region has the DNA TGTGCCAGCAGCTTCGTAGACGAGGGGGGTGAGCAGTTCTTC. Protein product: CASSFVDEGGEQFF.